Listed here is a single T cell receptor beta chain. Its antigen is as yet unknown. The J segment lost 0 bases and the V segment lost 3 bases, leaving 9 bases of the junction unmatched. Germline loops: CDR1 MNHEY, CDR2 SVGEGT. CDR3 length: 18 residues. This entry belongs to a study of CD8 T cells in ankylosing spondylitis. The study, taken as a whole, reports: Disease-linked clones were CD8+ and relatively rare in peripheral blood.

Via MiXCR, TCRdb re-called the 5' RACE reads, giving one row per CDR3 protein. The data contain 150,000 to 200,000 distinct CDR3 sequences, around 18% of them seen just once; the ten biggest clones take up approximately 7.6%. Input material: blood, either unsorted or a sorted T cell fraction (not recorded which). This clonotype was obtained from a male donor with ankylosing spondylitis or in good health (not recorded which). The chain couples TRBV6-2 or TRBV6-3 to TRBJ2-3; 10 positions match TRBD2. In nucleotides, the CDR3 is TGTGCCAGCAGTTATAGGACTAGCGGTTCGAGGAGCACAGATACGCAGTATTTT. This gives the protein CASSYRTSGSRSTDTQYF.